The 5 T cell receptor beta chains in this list originate from one sample, sequenced in a study of T cells after yellow fever vaccination. TCRdb ran MiXCR on the 5' RACE reads and lists one entry per CDR3 protein. This repertoire shows under 250,000 distinct CDR3 sequences, approximately 3.3% found once; its top ten account for 3.2%. Sequenced here: CD4+ T cells sorted from PBMCs, sampled 10 days after the yellow fever booster vaccination. All receptors derive from a man younger than 35 who received the YFV17D yellow fever vaccine.

Ten or more counts support this clonotype. The genes are TRBV11-2 and TRBJ2-5; TRBD1 matches at 8 bases. Germline V lookup: CDR1 SGHAT, CDR2 FQNNGV. The V segment lost 4 bases and the J segment 7 bases; nucleotides outside the gene matches: 5. This CDR3 contains 13 residues. CDR3 sequence (DNA): TGTGCCAGCAGCTCTTACAGGGGGTCGACCCAGTACTTC. Protein: CASSSYRGSTQYF.

This clonotype appeared many times. V and J are TRBV28 and TRBJ2-3, with 8 bases fitting TRBD1. The V and J ends lost 2 bases and 2 bases, in that order; junction bases with no gene match: 3. Germline V gene lookup returns CDR1 MDHEN and CDR2 SYDVKM. This CDR3 is built from 15 residues. The CDR3, as DNA: TGTGCCAGCAGTTTAGGGACAGGCGCCACAGATACGCAGTATTTT. Encoded protein: CASSLGTGATDTQYF.

This clonotype was picked up a small number of times. V is TRBV7-6 and J is TRBJ2-5; 14 bases are shared with TRBD2. Trimming took 0 bases from V and 2 from J; bases not matched to a gene: 2. The CDR3 totals 17 residues. From germline, CDR1 is SGHVS and CDR2 FNYEAQ. CDR3 residues: CASSLAGTSGGQETQYF. The CDR3 bases are TGTGCCAGCAGCTTAGCCGGGACTAGCGGGGGACAAGAGACCCAGTACTTC.

This chain joins TRBV2 and TRBJ1-5; a possible D gene is TRBD1 (6 bases). Germline lookup yields CDR1 SNHLY and CDR2 FYNNEI. With 5 bases removed from V and 2 bases from J, the gap between germline ends came to 10 bases. The CDR3 has 14 amino acids. CDR3 DNA sequence: TGTGCCAGCAGTAGACAGGCCCGCAATCAGCCCCAGCATTTT. Translated, it gives CASSRQARNQPQHF.

This clonotype occurred many times. The chain recombines TRBV4-1 with TRBJ2-4, with 13 bases that match TRBD2. Germline V CDR1 and CDR2: MGHRA, YSYEKL. This CDR3 has 19 amino acids. The trim removed 4 bases at V and 3 bases at J, leaving 12 bases unmatched. The CDR3 region has the DNA TGCGCCAGCAGCCGCGGACTAGCGGGGGCCCCAGTGGGCAAAAACATTCAGTACTTC. Protein: CASSRGLAGAPVGKNIQYF.